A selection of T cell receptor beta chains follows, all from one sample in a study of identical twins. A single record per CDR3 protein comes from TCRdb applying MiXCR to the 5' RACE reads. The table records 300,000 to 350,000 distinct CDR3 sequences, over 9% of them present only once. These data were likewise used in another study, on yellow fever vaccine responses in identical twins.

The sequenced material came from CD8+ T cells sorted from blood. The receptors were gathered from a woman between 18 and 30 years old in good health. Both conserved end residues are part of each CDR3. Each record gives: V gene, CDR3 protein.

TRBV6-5 CASSFGQATDTQYF
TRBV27 CASSPRQGNGELFF
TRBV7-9 CASSLVGGTTYEQYF
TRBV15 CATSRDQPGANVLTF
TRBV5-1 CASSLEGISYEQYF
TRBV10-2 CATLDRAGNTIYF
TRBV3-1 CASSEGLAGHAQYF
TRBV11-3 CASSFTSYSPQETQYF
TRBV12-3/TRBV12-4 CASSLEYSPRTGYTF
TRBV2 CASETLESPDTQYF
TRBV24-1 CATSPSLRGGFYNEQFF
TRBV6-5 CASSYAGRAEQYF
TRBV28 CASSFPGAPLHF
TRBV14 CASSQRGWSSYNSPLHF
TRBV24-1 CATSDAQLGVNTGELFF
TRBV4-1 CASSFGADTGELFF
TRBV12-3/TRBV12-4 CASSFAGEQFF
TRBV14 CASSQATGVMNTEAFF
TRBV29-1 CSVERDRVTDTQYF
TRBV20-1 CSARDKTSGGRETQYF
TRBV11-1 CASSSTTGGGILYGANVLTF
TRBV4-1 CASSLPGTSGSHSYTGELFF
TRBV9 CASSVEGGVGKNTGELFF
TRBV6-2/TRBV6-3 CASEPGGERNQPQHF
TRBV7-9 CASSRPPQGNGDIQYF
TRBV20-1 CSARDQDNSYEQYF
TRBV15 CATQAGTGRRNEQFF
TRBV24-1 CATSAARVSGANVLTF
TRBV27 CASWVLGPGSEQYF
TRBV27 CASTWSASGNEQFF
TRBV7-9 CASSSRQEGDNEQFF
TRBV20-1 CSASLDRILETQYF
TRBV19 CASNEGLNTGELFF
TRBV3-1 CASSQDPATGRFDTQYF
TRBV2 CASSEAGGVDEQYF
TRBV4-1 CASSQGSTSGPTDTQYF
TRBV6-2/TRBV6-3 CASKSGGLEADTQYF
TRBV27 CASTIAGRTDTQYF
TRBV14 CASSQGRSHEQYF
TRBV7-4 CASSLVGGTVRVHYGYTF
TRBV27 CASSRLAGGPPDTQYF
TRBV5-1 CASSLTVAYEQYF
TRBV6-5 CASSYSPRDMHYGYTF
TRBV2 CASSEFPGLNQPQHF
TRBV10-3 CAISDSVQKSYEQYF